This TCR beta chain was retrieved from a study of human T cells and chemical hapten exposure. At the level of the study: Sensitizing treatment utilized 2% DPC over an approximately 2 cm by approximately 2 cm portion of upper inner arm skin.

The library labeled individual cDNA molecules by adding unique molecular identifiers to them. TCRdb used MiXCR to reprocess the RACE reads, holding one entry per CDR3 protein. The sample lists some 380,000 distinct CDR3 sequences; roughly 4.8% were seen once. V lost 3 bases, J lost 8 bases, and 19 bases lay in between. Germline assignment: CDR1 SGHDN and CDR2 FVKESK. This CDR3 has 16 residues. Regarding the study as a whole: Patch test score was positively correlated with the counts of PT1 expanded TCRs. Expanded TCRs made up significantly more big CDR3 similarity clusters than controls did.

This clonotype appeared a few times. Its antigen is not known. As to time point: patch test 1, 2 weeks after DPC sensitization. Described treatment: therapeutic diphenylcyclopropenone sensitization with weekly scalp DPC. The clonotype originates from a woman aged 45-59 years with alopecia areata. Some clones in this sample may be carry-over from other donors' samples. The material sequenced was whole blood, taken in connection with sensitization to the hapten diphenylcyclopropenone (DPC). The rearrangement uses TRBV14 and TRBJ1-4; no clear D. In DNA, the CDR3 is TGTGCCAGCAGCCAGTACCTACAGCGCTTATGGGAAAAACTGTTTTTT. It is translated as CASSQYLQRLWEKLFF.